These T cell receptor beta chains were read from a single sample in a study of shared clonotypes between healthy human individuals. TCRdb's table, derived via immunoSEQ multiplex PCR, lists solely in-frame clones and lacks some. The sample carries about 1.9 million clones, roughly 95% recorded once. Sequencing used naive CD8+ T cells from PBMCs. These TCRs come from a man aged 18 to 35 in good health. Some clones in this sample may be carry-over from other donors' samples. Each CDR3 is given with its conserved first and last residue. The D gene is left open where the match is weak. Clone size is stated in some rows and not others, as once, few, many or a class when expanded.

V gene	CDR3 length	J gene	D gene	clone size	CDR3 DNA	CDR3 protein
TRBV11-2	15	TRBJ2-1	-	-	TGTGCCAGCAGCTTAGGGGTAGAAATTCACAATGAGCAGTTCTTC	CASSLGVEIHNEQFF
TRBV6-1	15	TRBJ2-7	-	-	TGTGCCAGCAGAGAAGGACCCTCTTTCTCTCTCGGGCAGTACTTC	CASREGPSFSLGQYF
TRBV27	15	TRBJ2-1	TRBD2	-	TGTGCCAGCACCCCAGGGACTAGCGGGAGCAATGAGCAGTTCTTC	CASTPGTSGSNEQFF
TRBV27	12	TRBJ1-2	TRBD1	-	TGTGCCAGCAGTTCACAGGGGGCCGGCTACACCTTC	CASSSQGAGYTF
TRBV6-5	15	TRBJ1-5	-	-	TGTGCCAGCAGTCCGGACGTACGAGGAAATCAGCCCCAGCATTTT	CASSPDVRGNQPQHF
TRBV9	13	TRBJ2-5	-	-	TGTGCCAGCAGCGTCGGGGGAGGAGAGACCCAGTACTTC	CASSVGGGETQYF
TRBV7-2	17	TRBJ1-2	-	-	TGTGCCAGCAGCTTAGCTGGTGGACAGCTGACTAACTATGGCTACACCTTC	CASSLAGGQLTNYGYTF
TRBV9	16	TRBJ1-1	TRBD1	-	TGTGCCAGCACCCCAGGGGGGGCTGGGATGAACACTGAAGCTTTCTTT	CASTPGGAGMNTEAFF
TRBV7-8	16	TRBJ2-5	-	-	TGTGCCAGCAGCTTCCACAGGGCAGGGCGTTGGGAGACCCAGTACTTC	CASSFHRAGRWETQYF
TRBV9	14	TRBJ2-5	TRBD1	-	TGTGCCAGCAGCGCCACAGGGGAACGGGAGACCCAGTACTTC	CASSATGERETQYF
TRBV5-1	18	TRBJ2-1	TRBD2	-	TGCGCCAGCAGCCTACTAGCGGGAGGGCAGGGGTTCTCCAATGAGCAGTTCTTC	CASSLLAGGQGFSNEQFF
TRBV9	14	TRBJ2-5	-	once	TGTGCCAGCAGCGTAGGTCTAGACCAAGAGACCCAGTACTTC	CASSVGLDQETQYF
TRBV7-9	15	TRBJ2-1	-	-	TGTGCCAGCAGCTACCGGTTGGGCACCGAATCGGGGCAGTTCTTC	CASSYRLGTESGQFF
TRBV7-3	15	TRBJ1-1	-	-	TGTGCCAGCAGCTTAACCGGAGGGGCGAACACTGAAGCTTTCTTT	CASSLTGGANTEAFF
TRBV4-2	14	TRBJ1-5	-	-	TGTGCCAGCAGCCAAGACCGAAACAATCAGCCCCAGCATTTT	CASSQDRNNQPQHF
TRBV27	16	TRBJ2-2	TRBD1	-	TGTGCCAGCATCGACAGGGACAGGGCGGGCACCGGGGAGCTGTTTTTT	CASIDRDRAGTGELFF